A selection of T cell receptor beta chains follows, all from one sample in a study of immune evolution from preneoplasia to lung adenocarcinoma. The data were produced by immunoSEQ multiplex PCR, yet TCRdb's version contains in-frame clones alone and is incomplete. The data hold about 12,000 clones, with about 83% observed a single time. The sequenced material came from FFPE tissue from an adenomatous hyperplasia lung lesion. The receptor set was obtained from a person aged 45-69 years with lung adenocarcinoma. Each CDR3 is given with its conserved first and last residue. D genes are given only for firm matches. Size values are once, few and many counts, or a class for expanded clones, and some rows have none.

D	size	V	length	J	DNA	CDR3
-	-	TRBV6-1	14	TRBJ1-3	TGTGCCAGCAATCCAACGGGTACTGGAAACACCATATATTTT	CASNPTGTGNTIYF
TRBD1	-	TRBV5-4	13	TRBJ1-2	TGTGCCAGCAGCAGACAGGGGGTCCAGGGCTACACCTTC	CASSRQGVQGYTF
TRBD1	once	TRBV11-2	15	TRBJ1-2	TGTGCCAGCAGCTTAGGGTGGGAGACAGGGGCCGGCTACACCTTC	CASSLGWETGAGYTF
TRBD1	-	TRBV6-6	16	TRBJ1-1	TGTGCCAGCAGTTACATTCCCGACAGGGCGAACACTGAAGCTTTCTTT	CASSYIPDRANTEAFF
-	-	TRBV6-6	14	TRBJ2-5	TGTGCCAGCAGTTACAACCCTAGTCGGGAGACCCAGTACTTC	CASSYNPSRETQYF
-	few	TRBV7-9	15	TRBJ2-3	TGTGCCAGCAGCTTATGGGGTGGTCCTGCAGATACGCAGTATTTT	CASSLWGGPADTQYF
-	-	TRBV2	12	TRBJ1-2	TGTGCCAGCAGTGAAGCGGGACATGGCTACACCTTC	CASSEAGHGYTF
TRBD2	-	TRBV30	18	TRBJ2-1	TGTGCCTGGAGTGTAGGGACTAGCGGGAGGAGTCCCTACAATGAGCAGTTCTTC	CAWSVGTSGRSPYNEQFF
-	-	TRBV7-2	15	TRBJ1-5	TGTGCCAGCAGCTTATCCGGGACCAACAATCAGCCCCAGCATTTT	CASSLSGTNNQPQHF
-	-	TRBV20-1	11	TRBJ1-1	TGCAGTGCCCTTGGAAACACTGAAGCTTTCTTT	CSALGNTEAFF
TRBD2	-	TRBV19	15	TRBJ2-2	TGTGCCAGTAGCACTAGCGGGAGCCTCGGTAGGGAGCTGTTTTTT	CASSTSGSLGRELFF
-	-	TRBV4-2	15	TRBJ2-5	TGTGCCAGCAGCCCCCTAAGCCGCGGCCAAGAGACCCAGTACTTC	CASSPLSRGQETQYF
-	-	TRBV2	11	TRBJ2-7	TGTGCCAGCAGTCTACGGGGCGCGCAGTACTTC	CASSLRGAQYF
TRBD2	-	TRBV4-1	20	TRBJ2-3	TGCGCCAGCAGCCAAGGGACTAGCGGGGCCCCCTCATTTAGCACAGATACGCAGTATTTT	CASSQGTSGAPSFSTDTQYF
-	-	TRBV21-1	14	TRBJ2-5	TGTGCCAGCAGCAAAGCCGAGAATTTAGAGACCCAGTACTTC	CASSKAENLETQYF
-	-	TRBV10-1	12	TRBJ2-2	TGCGCCAGCAGTGAGTCCTCCGGGGAGCTGTTTTTT	CASSESSGELFF